Described below is a single T cell receptor (beta chain) sequence and its context. This clonotype occurred a few times. Its antigen is unknown. There are no base qualities to consult, and no much larger clone falls within one base. Moderately to severely active disease, a Clinical Activity Score of at least 3, a NOSPECS grade of at least 4, and a duration under 3 months were present in ophthalmopathy patients. Any patient with an uncontrolled infection, another autoimmune disease, pregnancy or lactation was excluded. Diagnoses were based on clinical symptoms, serum thyroxine and TRAb, thyroid ultrasound and orbital computed tomography. PBMCs were isolated from about 9.2 ml of fresh peripheral blood by Ficoll-Paque density gradient centrifugation. Trizol reagent was used to extract total RNA, and RNA quality was then checked on an Agilent 2100 Bioanalyzer. This entry comes from a study of T cells in Graves' hyperthyroidism and ophthalmopathy (dated by TCRdb to 2018 to 2020). In the study overall: Peripheral blood was collected at initial diagnosis, before any treatment. To identify distinguishing TCR V-J signatures, a discovery cohort of 90 to 100 patients was used, comprising 43 with Graves' ophthalmopathy and roughly 60 with stable Graves' hyperthyroidism. Prospective prediction of ophthalmopathy was tested in an independent validation cohort consisting of about 20 hyperthyroidism patients and about 17 patients who later progressed to ophthalmopathy. The 100 discovery patients were randomly split 7:3 into training and test sets. Thyroid tissue and blood T-cell repertoires from six or seven Graves' hyperthyroidism patients were also compared in the study. After blood sampling, hyperthyroidism patients were treated with methimazole at a starting dose of 30 mg daily, and ophthalmopathy patients were treated with high-dose intravenous methylprednisolone. The paper reports TCR Vbeta CDR3 sequencing of over 120 peripheral blood samples: approximately 43 ophthalmopathy, about 75 hyperthyroidism and approximately 17 progressor patients. Overall study results and their limits: In cross-validation, a model built on a 13 V-J signature told ophthalmopathy apart from stable hyperthyroidism with less than 90% sensitivity and about 81% specificity, and in testing the same model reached 80%/75%. Blood samples also contained most of the expanded thyroid clonotypes (frequency above 0.001), which suggests that blood repertoires may reflect thyroid immune responses. In validation, progression to ophthalmopathy was predicted by the model with approximately 67% sensitivity and 72.22% specificity, a median of 6.5 months before onset. No statistical method was used to set the sample size in advance, and investigators knew the group allocation.

Amplification of TCR beta CDR3 regions was carried out from RNA transcripts. The TCR CDR3 was subjected to a first round of RT-PCR using the HTBI primer set and the Qiagen OneStep RT-PCR kit. Libraries were constructed in a second round of multiplex PCR, after which size selection and purification were performed. Libraries were sequenced paired-end with 100 bp reads on an Illumina HiSeq2000. From the authors' description of their analysis: Raw data were processed with SOAPnuke, discarding reads with adapters, uncalled bases, mean Phred below 15, or no exact constant-primer or identifier match. COPE v1.2.5 was used to merge high-quality paired reads, and clonotypes were defined as unique nucleotide sequences. MiTCR v1.1 was used to align clonotypes to the IMGT TRBV, TRBD and TRBJ reference segments. Only V-J combinations with frequency above 0.0001, covering 99% to 99.2% of repertoires, were analysed. The TCS score was defined as the ratio of F50 (clonal expansion) to E x V (chaos), calculated using BLOSUM62-based TCRdist between CDR3 peptides within each V-J. Welch's t-statistics and random forest reduced 514 V-J features to about 13, which were used in a naive Bayes classifier (R e1071). TCRdb trimmed public reads at Q25 via fastp, called clones via MiXCR and kept in-frame beta chains. CDR3 protein duplicates are merged, each entry listing the most common genes and DNA. These V and J calls originate from TCRdb's pipeline instead of the authors' own analysis. This sample gives over 300,000 distinct CDR3 sequences in total; about an eighth of them show up just once. Jointly, the top ten make up almost 35% of the sample.

Trimming removed 4 bases from V and 4 bases from J; the gene matches leave 9 bases unexplained. The CDR3 runs 15 amino acids, cysteine and phenylalanine included. CDR3 DNA only is kept here, 45 bases in frame from base 1. CDR1 is given as SGHRS and CDR2 as YFSETQ, both from the germline V gene. The chain couples TRBV5-1 to TRBJ1-1; the central 8 bases match TRBD1. The sequenced sample consisted of blood. The source of this sequence is a woman aged 35 to 49 with Graves' ophthalmopathy. At the DNA level, the sequence is TGCGCCAGCAGCCTTCGGACAGGGCAGGGCACTGAAGCTTTCTTT. It translates to CASSLRTGQGTEAFF.